This T cell receptor (beta chain) was profiled in a study of OX40 agonist ivuxolimab in advanced cancers. At the level of the whole study: Ivuxolimab was an agonistic, fully human IgG2 monoclonal antibody directed against OX40 (CD134), a costimulatory receptor. Intravenous ivuxolimab was administered to patients every 2 weeks at six dose levels: 0.01, 0.1, 0.3, 1.5, 3 and 10 mg/kg. Among the roughly 50 dose-escalation patients, around 20 had hepatocellular carcinoma, approximately 15 melanoma, 9 renal cell carcinoma and 9 head and neck cancer. In the dose-escalation cohort, around four fifths of patients were male, and the mean age was approximately 60 years with a range of roughly 20 to 85. Prior anti-PD-1, anti-PD-L1 or anti-CTLA-4 therapy was permitted, and checkpoint inhibitors had been received by around 39% of dose-escalation patients. Partial responses occurred in three dose-escalation patients: two with cutaneous melanoma and one with hepatocellular carcinoma. The point of sequencing TCRbeta in the periphery was to test whether ivuxolimab changed TCR sequence diversity and drove clonal T-cell expansion. The paper describes the monotherapy dose-escalation part (N of about 47 patients) of the phase I trial of ivuxolimab. The research as a whole found: Clonal expansion of both CD4+ and CD8+ blood T cells was observed from baseline to week 6 at doses 0.1 to 3.0 mg/kg. The antigen specificity of the clonally expanded peripheral T cells was not determined. In partial responders in the 0.1-3.0 mg/kg groups, normalized peripheral clonal expansion was found to be among the lowest, especially among CD8+ T cells. Low levels of normalized T-cell clonal expansion were also seen in some patients who did not respond. After ivuxolimab, CD8+ T cells had more expanded clones than CD4+ T cells on average.

For sequencing of the TCRbeta CDR3 region, genomic DNA was extracted from the sorted cells. The immunoSEQ Assay was used for sequencing of TCRbeta CDR3 regions. As stored in TCRdb, this immuneACCESS dataset retains in-frame rearrangements with V and J assigned. A fraction of the clones does not appear; measured against another copy, unresolved V genes explain less than half of the discrepancy, and the remainder lacks a known reason. Within this sample are 65,000 to 95,000 clones, with 85% to 95% of them counted one time only. 9.5% to 11% of the sample lies in the top ten. Note on this clone: What antigen it recognizes has not been identified. No much larger clone exists at a distance of one base, and base qualities are not known.

The trial excluded patients who had a history of autoimmune disease or were on systemic immunosuppression. Peripheral blood for TCR sequencing was collected from all dose cohorts at baseline, on cycle 4 day 1, and on cycle 7 day 1. The samples were taken from a phase I, first-in-human, multicenter, open-label dose-escalation trial of ivuxolimab. The trial enrolled adults with locally advanced or metastatic head and neck squamous cell, hepatocellular, melanoma or renal cell carcinoma. CD4+ and CD8+ T cells were sorted separately from peripheral blood before TCR sequencing. V drops 6 bases and J drops 4 bases, leaving 13 bases in between. The germline V gene (reference sequence) sets CDR1 to LNHDA and CDR2 to SQIVND. The CDR3 spans 13 residues, from the cysteine through the phenylalanine. Only the CDR3 region is kept as DNA, spanning 39 bases read in frame from base 1.

The rearranged chain carries TRBV19 and TRBJ2-7; matching of 6 bases hints at TRBD1 as the D gene. The sequence was obtained from an adult with an advanced solid tumor such as melanoma, head and neck, liver or kidney cancer. The sequences come from CD4+ or CD8+ T cells sorted from blood, collected in a trial of the OX40 agonist ivuxolimab. The DNA sequence follows: TGTGCCAGTAGAAGTCACAGGGCGTACGAGCAGTACTTC. Its coded protein is CASRSHRAYEQYF. The full variable domain, completed from the reference TRBV19 and TRBJ2-7 proteins outside the CDR3, reads DGGITQSPKYLFRKEGQNVTLSCEQNLNHDAMYWYRQDPGQGLRLIYYSQIVNDFQKGDIAEGYSVSREKKESFPLTVTSAQKNPTAFYLCASRSHRAYEQYFGPGTRLTVT.